The source of this T cell receptor beta chain is a study of blood T cell repertoires in COVID-19. Germline values: CDR1 LNHNV, CDR2 YYDKDF (reference sequence). The V gene lost 6 bases and the J gene lost 1 base, with 10 bases spanning the gap. The CDR3 contains 14 residues. This clone was counted only a few times. In the original workflow: Estimation of nucleated cell counts relied on the amplification of reference gene primers. Sequenced by immunoSEQ multiplex PCR; TCRdb stores in-frame clones only, minus some. That table is the source of V, J and clone size, and D and trimming were worked out from the DNA. The sample shows approximately 240,000 clones, 80% to 90% of them seen only once.

This receptor was taken from a man aged 50-59 years with acute or convalescent COVID-19. This chain links TRBV15 with TRBJ1-3; a possible D gene is TRBD1 (6 bases). What was sequenced was peripheral blood. CDR3 bases: TGTGCCACCAGAAAGGACAGATCTGGAAACACCATATATTTT. Amino acids: CATRKDRSGNTIYF. Based on the CDR3 plus reference TRBV15 and TRBJ1-3, the full variable domain is DAMVIQNPRYQVTQFGKPVTLSCSQTLNHNVMYWYQQKSSQAPKLLFHYYDKDFNNEADTPDNFQSRRPNTSFCFLDIRSPGLGDTAMYLCATRKDRSGNTIYFGEGSWLTVV.